These 12 T cell receptor beta chains share one sample of origin, sequenced in a study of response to subunit inactivated influenza vaccine. Each CDR3 protein is one row after TCRdb ran MiXCR on the RT-PCR reads. The table has some 570,000 distinct CDR3 sequences, approximately 10% seen once. These same records also appear under a second study, on T cells expressing NK-cell markers. That study adds: Scientists made TCR beta cDNA using 5'RACE template switching with UMIs.

Sequencing used PBMCs from blood, obtained on the day of vaccination. The receptor source for this set is a man in his fifties or sixties who received an inactivated influenza vaccine.

In this sample, this clonotype turned up many times. The rearrangement joins TRBV12-3 or TRBV12-4 to TRBJ2-5; tentative D call: TRBD2 (5 bases). This CDR3 spans 14 amino acids. Trimming took 2 bases from V and 3 from J, leaving 10 bases between them. CDR3 amino acids: CASSLNSGKETQYF. The CDR3, as DNA: TGTGCCAGCAGTTTAAACAGCGGAAAAGAGACCCAGTACTTC.

This clonotype was detected ten times or more. The chain combines TRBV6-2 or TRBV6-3 with TRBJ1-5, with 9 bases fitting TRBD1. V lost 7 bases and J lost 2; bases outside the gene matches: 6. Germline V gene data show CDR1 as MNHEY and CDR2 as SVGEGT. The CDR3 runs 15 residues. The CDR3, as DNA: TGTGCCAGCACCTCGGACAGGGGAGGCAATCAGCCCCAGCATTTT. Its translation is CASTSDRGGNQPQHF.

This clonotype was detected ten times or more. The rearrangement uses TRBV7-9 and TRBJ2-7; a possible D gene is TRBD1 (6 bases). The germline V gene has CDR1 SEHNR and CDR2 FQNEAQ (reference sequence). There are 13 residues in the CDR3. Trimming stripped 5 bases from V and 5 bases from J, with 13 bases between. The CDR3 is CASSLSQGNEQYF. The CDR3 DNA follows: TGTGCCAGCAGCCTCAGCCAGGGGAACGAGCAGTACTTC.

This chain links TRBV6-1 with TRBJ1-1, with 7 nucleotides matching TRBD1. The germline CDR1 and CDR2 sequences are MNHNS and SASEGT. Trimming took 6 bases from V and 4 from J; bases not matched to a gene: 8. The CDR3 spans 14 residues. CDR3 region: CASRGATGVTEAFF. In nucleotides, the CDR3 is TGTGCCAGCAGAGGAGCCACAGGGGTCACTGAAGCTTTCTTT.

This clonotype occurred a few times. At one end, the junction sequence differs from germline, possibly due to a read error. This chain links TRBV3-1 with TRBJ2-5, with unresolved D. Germline values: CDR1 LGHDT, CDR2 YNNKEL (reference sequence). CDR3 length equals 14 residues. The CDR3 region is CASSEDGEFETQYF. CDR3 nucleotides: TGTGCCAGCAGCGAAGATGGAGAGTTCGAGACCCAGTACTTC.

Many counts were recorded for this clonotype. As DNA, the CDR3 is TGCAGCGTTGAAGATCATAGCGGAACCTACGAGCAGTACTTC. This translates into CSVEDHSGTYEQYF. This chain connects TRBV29-1 to TRBJ2-7, with a weak D call TRBD2 (6 bases). Trimming stripped 0 bases from V and 2 bases from J, with 11 bases between. CDR1 is SQVTM, CDR2 ANQGSEA, per germline. The CDR3 length is 14 residues.

The chain joins TRBV9 to TRBJ2-5, with D maybe TRBD1 (5 bases). Per germline, CDR1 SGDLS and CDR2 YYNGEE. CDR3 length equals 13 residues. Trimming took off 0 bases at V and 4 bases at J, with 7 bases between the two ends. The DNA of the CDR3 is TGTGCCAGCAGCGTAGCAGGGTTAGAGACCCAGTACTTC. Encoded protein: CASSVAGLETQYF.

The chain carries TRBV12-3 or TRBV12-4 and TRBJ2-7; TRBD1 or TRBD2 may be the D gene (5 bases each). The CDR3 loop spans 15 amino acids. The germline V and J ends were trimmed by 5 bases and 0 bases, with 14 bases remaining between them. CDR3 coding DNA: TGTGCCAGCAGTAAAGGGACGCCCAGCTCCTACGAGCAGTACTTC. This translates into CASSKGTPSSYEQYF.

The rearrangement links TRBV6-2 or TRBV6-3 to TRBJ2-2; a possible D gene is TRBD2 (6 bases). Trimming cost V 9 bases and J 4 bases, with 12 bases left between them. The CDR3 contains 13 residues. Germline V gene data show CDR1 as MNHEY and CDR2 as SVGEGT. For the CDR3, the DNA is TGTGCCAGTTGTAGGGGAGGCACCGGGGAGCTGTTTTTT. Translated: CASCRGGTGELFF.

This clonotype was picked up one time. A read error is possible here, since a much larger clone lies one base away. The chain links TRBV20-1 to TRBJ2-7; D gene unclear. Germline loops: CDR1 DFQATT, CDR2 SNEGSKA (reference sequence). This CDR3 comprises 12 residues. CDR3 region: CCARPDFYEQYF. The DNA for the CDR3 is TGCTGTGCTAGGCCCGACTTTTACGAGCAGTACTTC.

In its sample, this clonotype was seen a few times. The chain couples TRBV6-1 to TRBJ1-1, with TRBD1 as a possible D gene (6 bases). Trimming cost V 2 bases and J 0 bases, with 10 bases left between them. Germline V gene lookup returns CDR1 MNHNS and CDR2 SASEGT. This CDR3 is built from 15 residues. The CDR3 reads CASSETDSMNTEAFF. In DNA form, the CDR3 reads TGTGCCAGCAGTGAAACGGACAGCATGAACACTGAAGCTTTCTTT.

This chain links TRBV18 with TRBJ2-7; 7 bases align to TRBD2. The trim removed 6 bases at V and 0 bases at J, leaving 11 bases unmatched. Germline V gives CDR1 KGHSH, CDR2 LQKENI. The CDR3 contains 16 residues. CDR3 nucleotides: TGTGCCAGCTCCCCGCAGCGGGGCTGGTCCTCCTACGAGCAGTACTTC. Translation gives CASSPQRGWSSYEQYF. Variable domain in full (rest from reference TRBV18 and TRBJ2-7): NAGVMQNPRHLVRRRGQEARLRCSPMKGHSHVYWYRQLPEEGLKFMVYLQKENIIDESGMPKERFSAEFPKEGPSILRIQQVVRGDSAAYFCASSPQRGWSSYEQYFGPGTRLTVT.